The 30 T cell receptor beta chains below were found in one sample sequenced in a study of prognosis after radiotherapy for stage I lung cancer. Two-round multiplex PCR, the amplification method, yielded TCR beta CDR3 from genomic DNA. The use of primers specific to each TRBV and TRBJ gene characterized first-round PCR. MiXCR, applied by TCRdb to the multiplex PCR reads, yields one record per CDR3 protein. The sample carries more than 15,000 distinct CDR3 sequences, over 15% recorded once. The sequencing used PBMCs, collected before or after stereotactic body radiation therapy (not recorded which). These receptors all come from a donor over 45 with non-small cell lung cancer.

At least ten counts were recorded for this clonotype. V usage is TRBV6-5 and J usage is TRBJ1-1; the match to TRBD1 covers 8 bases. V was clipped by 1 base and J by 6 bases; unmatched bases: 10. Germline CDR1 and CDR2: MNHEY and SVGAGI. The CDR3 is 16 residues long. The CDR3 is CASSYFGQGGSPEAFF. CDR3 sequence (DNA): TGTGCCAGCAGTTACTTTGGACAGGGTGGGTCACCTGAAGCTTTCTTT.

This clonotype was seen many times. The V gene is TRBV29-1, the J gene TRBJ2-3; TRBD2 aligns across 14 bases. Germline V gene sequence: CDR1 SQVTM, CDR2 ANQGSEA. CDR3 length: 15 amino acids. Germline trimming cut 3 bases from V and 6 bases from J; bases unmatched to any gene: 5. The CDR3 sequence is CSVEGLAGVYDTQYF. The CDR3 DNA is TGCAGCGTTGAGGGACTAGCGGGAGTTTACGATACGCAGTATTTT.

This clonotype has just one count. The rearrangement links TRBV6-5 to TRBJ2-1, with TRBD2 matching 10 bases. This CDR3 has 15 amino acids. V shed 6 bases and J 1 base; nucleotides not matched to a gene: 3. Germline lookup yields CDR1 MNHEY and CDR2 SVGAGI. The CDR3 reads CASRLAGQSYNEQFF. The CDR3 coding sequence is TGTGCCAGCAGACTAGCGGGACAGTCCTACAATGAGCAGTTCTTC.

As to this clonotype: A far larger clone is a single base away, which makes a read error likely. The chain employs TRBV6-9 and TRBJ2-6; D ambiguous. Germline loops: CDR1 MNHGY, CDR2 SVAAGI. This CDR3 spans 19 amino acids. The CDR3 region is CANSYVATFNPSGANVLTF. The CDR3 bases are TGTGCCAACAGTTACGTCGCGACATTCAACCCCTCTGGGGCCAACGTCCTGACTTTC.

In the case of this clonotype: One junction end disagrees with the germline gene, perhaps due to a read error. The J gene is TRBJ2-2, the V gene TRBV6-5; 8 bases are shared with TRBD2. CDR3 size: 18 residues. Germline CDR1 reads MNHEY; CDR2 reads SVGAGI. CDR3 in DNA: TGTGCCAACAGTTACGAGGGTAGCGGGGCCCTACCCGCCGGGGAGCTGTTTTTT. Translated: CANSYEGSGALPAGELFF.

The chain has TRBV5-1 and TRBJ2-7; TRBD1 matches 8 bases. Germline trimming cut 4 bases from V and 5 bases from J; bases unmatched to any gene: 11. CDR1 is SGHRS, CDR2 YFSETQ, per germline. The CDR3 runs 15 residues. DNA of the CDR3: TGCGCCAGCAGCCAGTGGGACAGGACACAGCACGAGCAGTACTTC. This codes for CASSQWDRTQHEQYF.

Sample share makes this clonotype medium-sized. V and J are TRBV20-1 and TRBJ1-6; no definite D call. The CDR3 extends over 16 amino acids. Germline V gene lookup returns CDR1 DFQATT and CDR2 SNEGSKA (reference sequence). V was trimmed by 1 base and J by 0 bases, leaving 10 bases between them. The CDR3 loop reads CSARAHGSSYNSPLHF. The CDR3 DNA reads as TGCAGTGCTAGAGCACACGGGAGCTCCTATAATTCACCCCTCCACTTT.

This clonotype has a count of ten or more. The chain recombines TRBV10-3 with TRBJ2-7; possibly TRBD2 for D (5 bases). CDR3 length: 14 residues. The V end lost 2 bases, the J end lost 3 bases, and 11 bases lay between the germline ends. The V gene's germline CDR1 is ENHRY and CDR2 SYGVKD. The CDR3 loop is CAISESGGSYEQYV. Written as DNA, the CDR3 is TGTGCCATCAGTGAGAGCGGAGGAAGCTACGAGCAGTACGTC.

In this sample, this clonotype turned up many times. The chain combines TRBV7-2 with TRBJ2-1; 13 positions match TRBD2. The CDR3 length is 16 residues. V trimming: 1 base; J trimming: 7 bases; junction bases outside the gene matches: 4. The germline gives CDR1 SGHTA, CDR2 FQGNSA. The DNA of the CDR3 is TGTGCCAGCAGCTTAGGACGGACTAGCGGGAGTAATGAGCAGTTCTTC. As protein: CASSLGRTSGSNEQFF.

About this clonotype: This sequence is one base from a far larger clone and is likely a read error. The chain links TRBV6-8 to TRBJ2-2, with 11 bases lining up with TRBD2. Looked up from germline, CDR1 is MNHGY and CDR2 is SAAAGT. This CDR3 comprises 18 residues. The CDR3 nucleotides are TGTGCCAGCAGTTACTCGGGGCTAGCGGGAGGTTCCTCCGGGGAGCTGCTTTTT. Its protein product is CASSYSGLAGGSSGELLF.

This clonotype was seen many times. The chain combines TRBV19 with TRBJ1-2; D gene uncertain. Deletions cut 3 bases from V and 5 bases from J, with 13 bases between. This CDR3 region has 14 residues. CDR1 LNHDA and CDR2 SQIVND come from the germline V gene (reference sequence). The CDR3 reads CASSINGALYGYTF. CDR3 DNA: TGTGCCAGTAGTATTAACGGAGCCCTTTATGGCTACACCTTC.

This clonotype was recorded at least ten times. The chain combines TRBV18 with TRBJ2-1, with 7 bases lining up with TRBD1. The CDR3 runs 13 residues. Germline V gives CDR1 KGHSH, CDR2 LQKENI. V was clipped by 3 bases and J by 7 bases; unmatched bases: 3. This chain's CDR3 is CASSPDRINEQFF. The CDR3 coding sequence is TGTGCCAGCTCACCGGACAGGATAAATGAGCAGTTCTTC.

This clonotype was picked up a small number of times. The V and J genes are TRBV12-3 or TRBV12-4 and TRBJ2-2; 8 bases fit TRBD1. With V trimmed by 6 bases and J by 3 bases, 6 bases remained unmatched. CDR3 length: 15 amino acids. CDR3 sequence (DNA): TGTGCCAGCAGCCGCGACAGGGGTGACACCGGGGAGCTGTTTTTT. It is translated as CASSRDRGDTGELFF.

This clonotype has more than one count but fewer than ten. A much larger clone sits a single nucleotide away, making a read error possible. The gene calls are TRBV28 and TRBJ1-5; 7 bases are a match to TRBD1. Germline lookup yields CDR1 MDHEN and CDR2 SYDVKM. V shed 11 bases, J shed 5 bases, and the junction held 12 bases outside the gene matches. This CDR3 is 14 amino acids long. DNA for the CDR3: TGTGCCGGCACCAGACTTGACAGGGATCAGCCCCAGCATTTT. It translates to CAGTRLDRDQPQHF.

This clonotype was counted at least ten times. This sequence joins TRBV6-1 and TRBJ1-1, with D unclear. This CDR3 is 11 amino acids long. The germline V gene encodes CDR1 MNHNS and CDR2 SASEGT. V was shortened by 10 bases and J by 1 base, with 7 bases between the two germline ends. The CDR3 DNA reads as TGTGCCACCCGACAGAACACTGAAGCTTTCTTT. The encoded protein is CATRQNTEAFF.

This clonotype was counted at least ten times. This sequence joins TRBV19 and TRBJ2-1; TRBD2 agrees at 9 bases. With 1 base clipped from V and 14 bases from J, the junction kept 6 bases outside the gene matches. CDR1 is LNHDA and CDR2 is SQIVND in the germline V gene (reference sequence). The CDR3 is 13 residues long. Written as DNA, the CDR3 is TGTGCCAGTAGTATAGCTAGCGGGAACTTGAAGTTCTTC. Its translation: CASSIASGNLKFF.

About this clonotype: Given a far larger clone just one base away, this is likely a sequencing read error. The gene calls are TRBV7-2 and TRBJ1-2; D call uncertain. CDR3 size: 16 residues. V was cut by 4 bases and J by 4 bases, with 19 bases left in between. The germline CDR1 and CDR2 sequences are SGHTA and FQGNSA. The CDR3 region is CASSWSEITATYGYTF. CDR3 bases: TGTGCCAGCAGCTGGTCGGAAATAACAGCGACCTATGGCTACACCTTC.

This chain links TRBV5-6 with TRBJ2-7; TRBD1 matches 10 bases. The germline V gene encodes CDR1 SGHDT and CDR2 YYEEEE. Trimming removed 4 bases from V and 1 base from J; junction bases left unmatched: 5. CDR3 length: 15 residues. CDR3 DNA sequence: TGTGCCAGCAGCCTCCCGGGACAGGGGTCCTACGAGCAGTACGTC. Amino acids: CASSLPGQGSYEQYV.

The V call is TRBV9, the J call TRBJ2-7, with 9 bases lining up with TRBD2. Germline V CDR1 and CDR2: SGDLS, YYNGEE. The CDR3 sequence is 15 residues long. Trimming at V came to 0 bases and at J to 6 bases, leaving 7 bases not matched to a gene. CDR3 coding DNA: TGTGCCAGCAGCGTAGAGCCTAGCGGGAAGCCCGAGCAGTACTTC. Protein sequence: CASSVEPSGKPEQYF.

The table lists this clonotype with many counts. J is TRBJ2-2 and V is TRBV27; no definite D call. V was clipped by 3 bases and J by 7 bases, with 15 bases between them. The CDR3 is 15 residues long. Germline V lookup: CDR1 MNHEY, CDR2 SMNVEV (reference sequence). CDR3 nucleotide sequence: TGTGCCAGCAGTTTCAGATATCTTGGGATCGGGGAGCTGTTTTTT. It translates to CASSFRYLGIGELFF.

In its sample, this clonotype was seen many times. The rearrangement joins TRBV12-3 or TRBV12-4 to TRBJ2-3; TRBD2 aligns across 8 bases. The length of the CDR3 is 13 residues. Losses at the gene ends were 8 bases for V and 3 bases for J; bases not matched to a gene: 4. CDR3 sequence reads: CASCTSGTDTQYF. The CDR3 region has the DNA TGTGCCAGCTGTACTAGCGGTACAGATACGCAGTATTTT.

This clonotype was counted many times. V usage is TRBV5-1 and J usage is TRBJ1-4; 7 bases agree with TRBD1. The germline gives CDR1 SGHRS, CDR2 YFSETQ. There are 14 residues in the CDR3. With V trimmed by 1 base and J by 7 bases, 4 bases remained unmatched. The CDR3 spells CASSLKDRVEKLFF. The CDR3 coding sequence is TGCGCCAGCAGCTTGAAAGACAGGGTTGAAAAACTGTTTTTT.

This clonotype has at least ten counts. CDR3 loop: CSARVGTGLYNEQFF. The CDR3 nucleotides read TGCAGTGCTAGGGTAGGGACAGGACTTTACAATGAGCAGTTCTTC. V and J are TRBV20-1 and TRBJ2-1; 8 bases match TRBD1. The CDR3 has 15 residues. The V and J ends lost 3 bases and 4 bases, in that order; junction bases with no gene match: 8. The V gene's germline CDR1 is DFQATT and CDR2 SNEGSKA (reference sequence).

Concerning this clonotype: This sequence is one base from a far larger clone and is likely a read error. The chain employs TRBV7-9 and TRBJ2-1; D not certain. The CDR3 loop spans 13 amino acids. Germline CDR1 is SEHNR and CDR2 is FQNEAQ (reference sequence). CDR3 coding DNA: TGTGCCAGCAGCTTAAGTTCCTACAAAGAGCAGTTCTTC. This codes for CASSLSSYKEQFF.

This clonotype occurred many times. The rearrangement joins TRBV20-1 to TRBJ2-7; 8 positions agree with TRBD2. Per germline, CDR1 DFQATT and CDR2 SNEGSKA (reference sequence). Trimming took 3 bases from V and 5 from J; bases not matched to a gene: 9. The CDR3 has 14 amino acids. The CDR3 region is CSARGMTSADEQYF. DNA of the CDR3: TGCAGTGCTAGGGGGATGACTAGCGCTGACGAGCAGTACTTC.

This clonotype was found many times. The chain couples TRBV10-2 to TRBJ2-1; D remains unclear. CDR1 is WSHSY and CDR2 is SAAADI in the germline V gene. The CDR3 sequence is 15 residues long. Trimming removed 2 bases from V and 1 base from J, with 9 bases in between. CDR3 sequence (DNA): TGCGCCAGCAGTGAGAACGCTGGGTCCTACAATGAGCAGTTCTTC. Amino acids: CASSENAGSYNEQFF.

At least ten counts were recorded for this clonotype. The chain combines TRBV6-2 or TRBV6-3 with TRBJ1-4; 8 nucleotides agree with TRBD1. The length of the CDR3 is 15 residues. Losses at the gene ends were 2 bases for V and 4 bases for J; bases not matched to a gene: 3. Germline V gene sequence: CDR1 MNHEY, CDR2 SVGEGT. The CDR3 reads CASSYPGQDNEKLFF. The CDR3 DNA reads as TGTGCCAGCAGTTACCCGGGACAGGATAATGAAAAACTGTTTTTT.

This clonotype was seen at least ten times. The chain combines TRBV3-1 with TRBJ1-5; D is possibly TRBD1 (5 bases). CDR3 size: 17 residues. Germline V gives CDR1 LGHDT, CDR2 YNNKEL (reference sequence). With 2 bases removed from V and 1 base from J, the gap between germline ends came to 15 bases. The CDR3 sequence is CASSQSTGRQSNQPQHF. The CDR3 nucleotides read TGTGCCAGCAGCCAATCAACGGGACGCCAAAGCAATCAGCCCCAGCATTTT.

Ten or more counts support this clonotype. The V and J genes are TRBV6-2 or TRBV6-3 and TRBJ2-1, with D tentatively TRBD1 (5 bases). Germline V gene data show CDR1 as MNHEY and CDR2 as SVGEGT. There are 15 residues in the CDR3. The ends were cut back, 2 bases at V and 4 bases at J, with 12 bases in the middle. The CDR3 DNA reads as TGTGCCAGCAGTTACACGTCAGGGCGGTACAATGAGCAGTTCTTC. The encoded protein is CASSYTSGRYNEQFF.

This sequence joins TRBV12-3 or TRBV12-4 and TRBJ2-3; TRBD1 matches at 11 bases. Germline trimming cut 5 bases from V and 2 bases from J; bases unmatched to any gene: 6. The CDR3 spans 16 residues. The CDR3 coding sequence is TGTGCCAGCAGTCCGGACAGGGGGCTCTACACAGATACGCAGTATTTT. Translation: CASSPDRGLYTDTQYF.